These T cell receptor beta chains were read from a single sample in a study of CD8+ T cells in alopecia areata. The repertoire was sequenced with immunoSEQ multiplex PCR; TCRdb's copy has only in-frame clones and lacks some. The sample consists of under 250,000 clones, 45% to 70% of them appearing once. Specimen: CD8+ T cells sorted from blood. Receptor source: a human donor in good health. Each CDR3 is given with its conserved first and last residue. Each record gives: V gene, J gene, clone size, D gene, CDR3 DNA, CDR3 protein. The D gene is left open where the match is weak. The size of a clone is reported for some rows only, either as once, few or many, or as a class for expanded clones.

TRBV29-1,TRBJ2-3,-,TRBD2,TGCAGCGTTGAAAGGGCTAGCGGGGGGGCAGATACGCAGTATTTT,CSVERASGGADTQYF
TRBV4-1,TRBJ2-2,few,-,TGCGCCAGCAGCCAGTACAACGCCGGGGAGCTGTTTTTT,CASSQYNAGELFF
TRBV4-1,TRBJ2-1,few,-,TGCGCCAGCAGCCAAGCGACCAATGAGCAGTTCTTC,CASSQATNEQFF
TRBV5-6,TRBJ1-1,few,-,TGTGCCAGCAGCTTGGTAATGAACACTGAAGCTTTCTTT,CASSLVMNTEAFF
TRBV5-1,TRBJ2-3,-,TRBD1,TGCGCCAGCAGCTTGGTGGGTCAGGGGGTGAATTTT,CASSLVGQGVNF
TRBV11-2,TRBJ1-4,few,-,TGTGCCAGCAGCTCCCGTGAAAAACTGTTTTTT,CASSSREKLFF
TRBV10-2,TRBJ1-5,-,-,TGCGCCAGCAGTGAGTCGCTAAAGGGGGGAAGAAGTCAGCCCCAGCATTTT,CASSESLKGGRSQPQHF
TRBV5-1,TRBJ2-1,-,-,TGCGCCAGCAGCTTGTCCGGGAACATAGAAAATGAGCAGTTCTTC,CASSLSGNIENEQFF
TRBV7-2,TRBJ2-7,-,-,TGTGCCAGCACCCCCCCGGGCACCTACGAGCAGTACTTC,CASTPPGTYEQYF
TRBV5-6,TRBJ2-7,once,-,TGTGCCAGCAGCTTGACACAGGCCCAGAGCGAGCAGTACTTC,CASSLTQAQSEQYF
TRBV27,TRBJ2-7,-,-,TGTGCCAGCATCTCTCAGGATAGCTCCTACGAGCAGTACTTC,CASISQDSSYEQYF
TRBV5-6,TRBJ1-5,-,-,TGTGCCAGCAGCTTGAGTCTTTCAGGGAATCAGCCCCAGCATTTT,CASSLSLSGNQPQHF
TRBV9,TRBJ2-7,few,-,TGTGCCAGCAGCGCGAGGGGTGGCGGAACCGGGGAGAGGCAGTACTTC,CASSARGGGTGERQYF
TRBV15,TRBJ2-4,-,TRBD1,TGTGCCACCAGCAGACAGGGGGTAGCCAAAAACATTCAGTACTTC,CATSRQGVAKNIQYF
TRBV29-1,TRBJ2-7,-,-,TGCAGCGTTTTAGGGAGGAGCGAGCAGTACTTC,CSVLGRSEQYF
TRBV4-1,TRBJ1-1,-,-,TGCGCCAGCAGCCAAGACAGCCTTTACATGAACACTGAAGCTTTCTTT,CASSQDSLYMNTEAFF
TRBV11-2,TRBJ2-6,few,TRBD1,TGTGCCAGCAGCTCCCAAACAGGGGAACTCTCTGGGGCCAACGTCCTGACTTTC,CASSSQTGELSGANVLTF
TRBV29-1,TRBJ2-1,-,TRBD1,TGCAGCGCCCCGATCGGGACAGGGATCTACAATGAGCAGTTCTTC,CSAPIGTGIYNEQFF
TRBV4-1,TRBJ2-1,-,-,TGCGCCAGCAGCCCGGGACAAACGGCTGAGCAGTTCTTC,CASSPGQTAEQFF
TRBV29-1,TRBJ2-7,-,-,TGCAGCGTTGTCGGGACCAACAGCTACGAGCAGTACTTC,CSVVGTNSYEQYF
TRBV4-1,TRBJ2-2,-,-,TGCGCCAGCAGCCAAGATCTTACGGGAGACGGGGAGCTGTTTTTT,CASSQDLTGDGELFF
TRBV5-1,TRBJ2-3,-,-,TGCGCCAGCAGTGGCCTTCCTACCGACACAGATACGCAGTATTTT,CASSGLPTDTDTQYF
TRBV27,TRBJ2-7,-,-,TGTGCCAGCCAGGGAGTTGGTATCCACGAGCAGTACTTC,CASQGVGIHEQYF
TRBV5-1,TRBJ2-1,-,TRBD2,TGCGCCAGCGCCCCTAGCGGGGGGCGAAATGAGCAGTTCTTC,CASAPSGGRNEQFF
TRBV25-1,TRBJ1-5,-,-,TGTGCCAGCAGTGAATCCCGACACCTGAATAGCAATCAGCCCCAGCATTTT,CASSESRHLNSNQPQHF
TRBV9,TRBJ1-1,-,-,TGTGCCAGCAGCGGGGACACTGAAGCTTTCTTT,CASSGDTEAFF
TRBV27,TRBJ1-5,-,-,TGTGCCAGCAGTTTAGGGCCCTCTGCGCCCCAGCATTTT,CASSLGPSAPQHF
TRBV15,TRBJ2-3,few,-,TGTGCCACCAGCAGAGGGACAGACACAGATACGCAGTATTTT,CATSRGTDTDTQYF
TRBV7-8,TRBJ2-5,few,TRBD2,TGTGCCAGCAGCTGGGCGGCCGGAGATAGCGGGGGGGACCAAGAGACCCAGTACTTC,CASSWAAGDSGGDQETQYF
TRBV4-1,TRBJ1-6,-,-,TGCGCCAGCAGCCAAGGAACGACAAATTCACCCCTCCACTTT,CASSQGTTNSPLHF
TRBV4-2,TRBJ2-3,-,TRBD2,TGTGCCAGCAGCCAAGATGGGGACTACCAGGGCACAGATACGCAGTATTTT,CASSQDGDYQGTDTQYF
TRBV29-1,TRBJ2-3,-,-,TGCAGCGTTGAAGATCTCGAGGTGACAGATACGCAGTATTTT,CSVEDLEVTDTQYF
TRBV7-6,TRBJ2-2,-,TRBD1,TGTGCCAGCAGCCCCCGGGACAGGGATACCGGGGAGCTGTTTTTT,CASSPRDRDTGELFF
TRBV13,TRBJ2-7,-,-,TGTGCCAGCAGCCTCGCCGCCAGCTCCTACGAGCAGTACTTC,CASSLAASSYEQYF
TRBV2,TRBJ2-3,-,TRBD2,TGTGCCAGCGAGACTTCCGGGGGGGCAGGGGATACGCAGTATTTT,CASETSGGAGDTQYF
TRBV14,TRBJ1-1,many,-,TGTGCCAGCAGCCAAGGTGGGGCCCTGAACACTGAAGCTTTCTTT,CASSQGGALNTEAFF
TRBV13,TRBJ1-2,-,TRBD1,TGTGCCAGCAGCTCAGGGGGCCTCAGGTATGGCTACACCTTC,CASSSGGLRYGYTF
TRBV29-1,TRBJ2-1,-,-,TGCAGCGTTGTTGGAGGAAGCTCCTACAATGAGCAGTTCTTC,CSVVGGSSYNEQFF
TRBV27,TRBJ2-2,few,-,TGTGCCAGCAGTTTTGGCGGGGAGCTGTTTTTT,CASSFGGELFF
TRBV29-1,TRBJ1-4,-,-,TGCAGCGCCCGGACCAATGAAAAACTGTTTTTT,CSARTNEKLFF
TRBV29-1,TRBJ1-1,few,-,TGCAGCGTTTTAGCGAACACTGAAGCTTTCTTT,CSVLANTEAFF
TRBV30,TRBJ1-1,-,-,TGTGCCTGGAACACGAACACTGAAGCTTTCTTT,CAWNTNTEAFF
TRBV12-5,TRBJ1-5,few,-,TGTGCTAGCGCCCGGGGCAATCAGCCCCAGCATTTT,CASARGNQPQHF
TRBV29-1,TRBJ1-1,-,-,TGCAGCGTTGAAGAAAGAAGGAAAAACACTGAAGCTTTCTTT,CSVEERRKNTEAFF
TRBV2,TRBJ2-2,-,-,TGTGCCAGCAGCAGGGGAAACACCGGGGAGCTGTTTTTT,CASSRGNTGELFF
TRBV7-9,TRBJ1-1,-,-,TGTGCCAGCAGCCGGAGAACGGCCTCTGAAGCTTTCTTT,CASSRRTASEAFF
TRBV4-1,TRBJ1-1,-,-,TGCGCCAGCAGCCAAGAGCCCGCGACGGGCGAAGCTTTCTTT,CASSQEPATGEAFF
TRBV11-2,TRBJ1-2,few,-,TGTGCCAGCAGCTTCTCCGGGCCTATGAACTATGGCTACACCTTC,CASSFSGPMNYGYTF